Following are 22 T cell receptor beta chains from one sample sequenced in a study of shared clonotypes between healthy human individuals. TCRdb's copy holds only in-frame clones and misses some; the assay was immunoSEQ multiplex PCR. The data hold about 2.1 million clones, with 93% observed a single time. As defined, naive CD8 cells were CD45RO-negative and positively selected for CCR7, with terminally differentiated effector memory CD45RA+ cells excluded. The sample consisted of naive CD8+ T cells from PBMCs. The receptors here all came from a man aged 18-30 years in good health. Some clones in this sample may be carry-over from other donors' samples.

The chain carries TRBV10-2 and TRBJ2-1; TRBD2 agrees at 10 bases. CDR3 size: 15 residues. From germline, CDR1 is WSHSY and CDR2 SAAADI. V dropped 7 bases and J dropped 2; count of bases not matched to a gene: 5. The CDR3 spells CASTLAGEPYNEQFF. CDR3 sequence (DNA): TGCGCCAGCACTCTAGCGGGAGAGCCCTACAATGAGCAGTTCTTC.

The chain recombines TRBV4-1 with TRBJ2-5, with D possibly matching TRBD2 (5 bases). V lost 1 base, J lost 4 bases, and 10 bases lay in between. The germline CDR1 and CDR2 sequences are MGHRA and YSYEKL. This CDR3 has 14 residues. The chain's CDR3 is CASSQGRRRETQYF. The CDR3 nucleotides are TGCGCCAGCAGCCAAGGGAGGCGTCGAGAGACCCAGTACTTC.

For the CDR3, the DNA is TGTGCCAGCAGCTTAGTTGCCACTAGCACAGATACGCAGTATTTT. Translated: CASSLVATSTDTQYF. The chain combines TRBV7-3 with TRBJ2-3; D is uncertain. The CDR3 spans 15 residues. Between the trimmed V and J ends, which lost 2 bases and 0 bases, there was a span of 9 bases. Germline V gives CDR1 SGHTA, CDR2 FQGTGA.

This clone is a singleton in its sample. The gene calls are TRBV19 and TRBJ2-1, with a weak D call TRBD2 (7 bases). V lost 3 bases and J 1 base, leaving 13 bases between the germline ends. The CDR3 totals 16 residues. Germline V CDR1 and CDR2: LNHDA, SQIVND (reference sequence). The CDR3 sequence: CASSILAGASYNEQFF. CDR3 sequence (DNA): TGTGCCAGTAGTATTCTGGCGGGGGCTTCCTACAATGAGCAGTTCTTC.

The chain uses TRBV28 and TRBJ1-2, with D maybe TRBD1 (6 bases). CDR1 is MDHEN and CDR2 is SYDVKM in the germline V gene. This CDR3 has 13 amino acids. Trimming took 7 bases from V and 3 from J, leaving 12 bases between them. The CDR3 nucleotides read TGTGCCAGCACAGGGGACGCGGACTATGGCTACACCTTC. Its protein is CASTGDADYGYTF.

On this clone itself: Other DNA sequences in this sample translate to the same CDR3. V and J are TRBV28 and TRBJ1-1; D unclear. V was trimmed by 3 bases and J by 1 base, leaving 9 bases between them. This CDR3 spans 14 amino acids. Germline values: CDR1 MDHEN, CDR2 SYDVKM. The CDR3 reads CASSLAGENTEAFF. The DNA of the CDR3 is TGTGCCAGCAGTTTGGCTGGGGAGAACACTGAAGCTTTCTTT.

CDR3 bases: TGTGCCAGCAGCCAAGTCAGCGGGCCCAGCTCCTACAATGAGCAGTTCTTC. It codes for CASSQVSGPSSYNEQFF. The chain employs TRBV4-2 and TRBJ2-1; maybe TRBD2 (6 bases). The V end was cut by 1 base, the J end by 0 bases, with 13 bases between. CDR1 and CDR2 (germline): LGHNA, YNFKEQ. This CDR3 is 17 amino acids long.

There are a few counts of this clone. The chain is built from TRBV5-2 and TRBJ1-2. TRBV5-2 is flagged as a pseudogene. The CDR3 runs to 10 residues. CDR3 in DNA: TGTGCCAGAAAGACCTATGGCTACACCTTC. This encodes CARKTYGYTF.

Concerning this clone: This specimen includes other DNA sequences encoding the same CDR3. The rearrangement links TRBV7-9 to TRBJ2-1; weak D call: TRBD2 (6 bases). Between the trimmed V and J ends, which lost 5 bases and 3 bases, there was a span of 11 bases. The CDR3 has 14 residues. Germline CDR1 SEHNR, CDR2 FQNEAQ (reference sequence). Written as DNA, the CDR3 is TGTGCCAGCAGCCGGGACTCATACTACAATGAGCAGTTCTTC. As protein: CASSRDSYYNEQFF.

This chain uses TRBV28 with TRBJ2-7, with TRBD1 matching over 8 bases. Germline trimming cut 6 bases from V and 5 bases from J; bases unmatched to any gene: 9. There are 14 residues in the CDR3. CDR1 and CDR2 (germline): MDHEN, SYDVKM. CDR3 coding DNA: TGTGCCAGCAGCCTTGTCCAGGGGGCGGACGAGCAGTACTTC. Translated: CASSLVQGADEQYF.

The genes are TRBV28 and TRBJ1-5; 10 nucleotides match TRBD1. The junction had 2 bases not matched to a gene; V was cut back by 9 bases and J by 0 bases. This CDR3 is 14 amino acids long. The germline V gene encodes CDR1 MDHEN and CDR2 SYDVKM. The CDR3 sequence is CASRTGGSNQPQHF. The CDR3 nucleotides read TGTGCCAGTAGGACAGGGGGTAGCAATCAGCCCCAGCATTTT.

The gene calls are TRBV7-9 and TRBJ2-7; possibly TRBD1 for D (5 bases). This CDR3 spans 13 amino acids. Germline loops: CDR1 SEHNR, CDR2 FQNEAQ (reference sequence). The ends were cut back, 5 bases at V and 6 bases at J, with 14 bases in the middle. The CDR3 is CASSPGQTTEQYF. The CDR3, as DNA: TGTGCCAGCAGCCCCGGACAAACTACCGAGCAGTACTTC.

J is TRBJ2-1 and V is TRBV11-2; D unclear. The CDR3 is made up of 17 amino acids. Germline V gives CDR1 SGHAT, CDR2 FQNNGV. V lost 6 bases and J 0 bases, leaving 18 bases between the germline ends. Here the CDR3 reads CASSPGLPLSSYNEQFF. As DNA, the CDR3 is TGTGCCAGCAGTCCGGGCCTACCCCTGAGCTCCTACAATGAGCAGTTCTTC.

The rearrangement uses TRBV18 and TRBJ2-4; no clear D. Per germline, CDR1 KGHSH and CDR2 LQKENI. The CDR3 totals 16 residues. The V end lost 1 base, the J end lost 5 bases, and 15 bases lay between the germline ends. The CDR3 bases are TGTGCCAGCTCACCACGGGCGACGGACCTCGAAAACATTCAGTACTTC. This gives the protein CASSPRATDLENIQYF.

V and J are TRBV6-5 and TRBJ1-2, with D possibly being TRBD1 (5 bases). Between the trimmed V and J ends, which lost 0 bases and 6 bases, there was a span of 14 bases. The CDR3 runs 15 residues. Germline CDR1 MNHEY, CDR2 SVGAGI. CDR3 sequence: CASSYSQALFHGYTF. CDR3 in DNA: TGTGCCAGCAGTTACTCACAGGCTCTTTTCCATGGCTACACCTTC.

The V call is TRBV7-8, the J call TRBJ2-7; tentatively, D is TRBD2 (6 bases). Germline values: CDR1 SGHVS, CDR2 FQNEAQ. V shed 5 bases and J shed 2 bases, with 13 bases lying between them. This CDR3 comprises 14 residues. The CDR3 bases are TGTGCCAGCAGCCCGAGGAGGGCCACCTACGAGCAGTACTTC. Translation gives CASSPRRATYEQYF.

V usage is TRBV27 and J usage is TRBJ2-1; D may be TRBD2 (5 bases). The CDR3 totals 17 residues. From germline, CDR1 is MNHEY and CDR2 SMNVEV (reference sequence). With 4 bases removed from V and 2 bases from J, the gap between germline ends came to 18 bases. The CDR3 is CASSSESVGVTYNEQFF. As DNA, the CDR3 is TGTGCCAGCAGTTCCGAGTCTGTGGGAGTAACCTACAATGAGCAGTTCTTC.

The V gene is TRBV4-3, the J gene TRBJ2-7, with D perhaps given as TRBD1 or TRBD2 (5 bases each). The ends were cut back, 0 bases at V and 1 base at J, with 13 bases in the middle. This CDR3 is built from 16 residues. Germline CDR1 and CDR2: LGHNA and YSLEER. The CDR3 sequence is CASSQDVAWGSYEQYF. DNA of the CDR3: TGCGCCAGCAGCCAAGACGTGGCTTGGGGGTCCTACGAGCAGTACTTC.

Comment on this clone: The same CDR3 is also encoded by other DNA sequences in this sample. The rearrangement links TRBV30 to TRBJ1-1, with D possibly TRBD1 on 5 matching bases. V lost 0 bases and J lost 5, with 10 bases in between. Looked up from germline, CDR1 is GTSNPN and CDR2 is SVGIG (reference sequence). CDR3 length: 13 amino acids. The CDR3 spells CAWSVGGGTEAFF. Written as DNA, the CDR3 is TGTGCCTGGAGTGTGGGGGGGGGAACTGAAGCTTTCTTT. Supplemented by reference TRBV30 and TRBJ1-1, the full variable domain reads SQTIHQWPATLVQPVGSPLSLECTVEGTSNPNLYWYRQAAGRGLQLLFYSVGIGQISSEVPQNLSASRPQDRQFILSSKKLLLSDSGFYLCAWSVGGGTEAFFGQGTRLTVV.

This sequence joins TRBV28 and TRBJ1-5; D may be TRBD1 (5 bases). The CDR3 is made up of 13 amino acids. CDR1 and CDR2 (germline): MDHEN, SYDVKM. The ends were cut back, 8 bases at V and 3 bases at J, with 11 bases in the middle. The CDR3 is CASGTAPNQPQHF. In DNA, the CDR3 is TGTGCCAGCGGGACCGCGCCCAATCAGCCCCAGCATTTT.

The chain is built from TRBV10-3 and TRBJ2-1; a weak D match, TRBD1 (5 bases). CDR3 length equals 10 residues. CDR1 and CDR2 (germline): ENHRY, SYGVKD. V lost 10 bases, J lost 7 bases, and 8 bases lay in between. The CDR3 is CATRENEQFF. The CDR3 nucleotides read TGTGCCACCAGGGAAAATGAGCAGTTCTTC.

This sequence joins TRBV5-8 and TRBJ1-1, with TRBD1 matching over 7 bases. The CDR3 runs to 14 residues. The junction had 4 bases not matched to a gene; V was cut back by 3 bases and J by 2 bases. The germline gives CDR1 SGHTS, CDR2 YDEGEE. The DNA for the CDR3 is TGTGCCAGCAGCTACAGGGGTGAAAACACTGAAGCTTTCTTT. Protein: CASSYRGENTEAFF.